This TCR beta chain was observed in a study of blood T cell repertoires in COVID-19. Patients from Seattle were sampled longitudinally, starting during active infection. Per the germline V gene, CDR1 is MDHEN and CDR2 is SYDVKM. After removal of 7 bases from V and 10 bases from J, the junction contained 10 bases not matched to a gene. The CDR3 is 14 amino acids. Sequenced by immunoSEQ multiplex PCR; TCRdb stores in-frame clones only, minus some. The table records some 140,000 clones, around 85% of them present only once. The chain couples TRBV28 to TRBJ1-4, with 9 positions matching TRBD1. The clonotype originates from a man in his 60s with COVID-19, enrolled during active disease. Sequencing used peripheral blood. This CDR3 reads CASKAGQGVVKLFF. In DNA, the CDR3 is TGTGCCAGCAAGGCGGGACAGGGTGTCGTAAAACTGTTTTTT. The whole variable domain, remainder taken from reference TRBV28 and TRBJ1-4, is DVKVTQSSRYLVKRTGEKVFLECVQDMDHENMFWYRQDPGLGLRLIYFSYDVKMKEKGDIPEGYSVSREKKERFSLILESASTNQTSMYLCASKAGQGVVKLFFGSGTQLSVL.